Included here is one TCR beta chain sequence, with context. This specimen belongs to a study of control samples from healthy donors and cancer patients. Only in-frame clones appear in the TCRdb table, and some are missing; sequencing was by immunoSEQ multiplex PCR. The sample has 120,000 or so clones, approximately 84% seen once. Germline V gene lookup returns CDR1 MGHRA and CDR2 YSYEKL. The CDR3 has 15 residues. The V and J ends lost 0 bases and 3 bases respectively, with 12 bases between them. The sample consisted of blood. The gene calls are TRBV4-1 and TRBJ2-7, with unresolved D. The TCR sequence derives from a man younger than 30 in good health. The DNA of the CDR3 is TGCGCCAGCAGCCAAGAGATGAGAGGTGGCTACGAGCAGTACTTC. Protein product: CASSQEMRGGYEQYF.